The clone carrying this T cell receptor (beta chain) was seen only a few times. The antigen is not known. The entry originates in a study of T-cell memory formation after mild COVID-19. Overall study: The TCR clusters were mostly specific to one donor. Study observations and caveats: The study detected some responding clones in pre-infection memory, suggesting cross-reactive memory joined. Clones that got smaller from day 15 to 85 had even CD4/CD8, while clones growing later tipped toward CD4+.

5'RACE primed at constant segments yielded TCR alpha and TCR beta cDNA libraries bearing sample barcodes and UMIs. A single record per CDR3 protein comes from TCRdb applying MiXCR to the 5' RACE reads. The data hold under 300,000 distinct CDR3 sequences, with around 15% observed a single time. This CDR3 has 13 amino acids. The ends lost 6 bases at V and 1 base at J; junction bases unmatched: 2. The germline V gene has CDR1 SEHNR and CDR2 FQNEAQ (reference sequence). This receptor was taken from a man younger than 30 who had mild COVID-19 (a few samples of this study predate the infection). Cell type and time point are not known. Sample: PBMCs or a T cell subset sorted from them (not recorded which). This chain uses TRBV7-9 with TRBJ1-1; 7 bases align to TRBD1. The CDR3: CASRAGGNTEAFF. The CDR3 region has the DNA TGTGCCAGCAGGGCAGGGGGGAACACTGAAGCTTTCTTT. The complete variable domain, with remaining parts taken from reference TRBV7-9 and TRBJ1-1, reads DTGVSQNPRHKITKRGQNVTFRCDPISEHNRLYWYRQTLGQGPEFLTYFQNEAQLEKSRLLSDRFSAERPKGSFSTLEIQRTEQGDSAMYLCASRAGGNTEAFFGQGTRLTVV.